The clone carrying this T cell receptor (beta chain) was observed many times. The junction had 10 bases not matched to a gene; V was cut back by 2 bases and J by 5 bases. The CDR3 totals 15 residues. Germline loops: CDR1 SGHNT, CDR2 YYREEE (reference sequence). The data belong to a study of blood T cell repertoires in COVID-19. Original handling: Amplification with reference gene primers provided the estimates of nucleated cell counts. Profiled with immunoSEQ multiplex PCR; TCRdb holds only in-frame clones, not every one. V, J and clone size reflect that table, while D and trimming were determined from the DNA. The table lists about 200,000 clones, 85% to 90% of them singletons, with approximately 1.5% in the top ten.

Sequenced material: peripheral blood. The J gene is TRBJ2-7, the V gene TRBV5-4, with 7 bases lining up with TRBD2. This sequence was found in a man between 18 and 35 years old with active or convalescent COVID-19. CDR3 nucleotide sequence: TGTGCCAGCAGCTTTTATGGCGGGAGAATGGACGAGCAGTACTTC. It encodes CASSFYGGRMDEQYF. The entire variable domain, with the rest obtained from reference TRBV5-4 and TRBJ2-7, is as follows: ETGVTQSPTHLIKTRGQQVTLRCSSQSGHNTVSWYQQALGQGPQFIFQYYREEENGRGNFPPRFSGLQFPNYSSELNVNALELDDSALYLCASSFYGGRMDEQYFGPGTRLTVT.